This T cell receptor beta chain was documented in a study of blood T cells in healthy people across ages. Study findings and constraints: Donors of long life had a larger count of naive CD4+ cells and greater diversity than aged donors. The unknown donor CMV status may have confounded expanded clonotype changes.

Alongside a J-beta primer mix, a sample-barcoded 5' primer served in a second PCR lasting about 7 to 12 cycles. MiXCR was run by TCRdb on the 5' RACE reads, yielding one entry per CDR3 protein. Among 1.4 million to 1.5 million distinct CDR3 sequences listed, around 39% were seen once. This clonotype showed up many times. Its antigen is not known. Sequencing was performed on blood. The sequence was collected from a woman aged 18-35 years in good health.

CDR3 nucleotide sequence: TGTGCCAGCAGTTTGGGTCCGACTAGCACAGATACGCAGTATTTT. This translates into CASSLGPTSTDTQYF. This rearrangement joins TRBV12-3 or TRBV12-4 to TRBJ2-3; unclear D gene. Trimming left V 3 bases short and J 0 bases short, with 10 bases between. The CDR3 contains 15 residues.